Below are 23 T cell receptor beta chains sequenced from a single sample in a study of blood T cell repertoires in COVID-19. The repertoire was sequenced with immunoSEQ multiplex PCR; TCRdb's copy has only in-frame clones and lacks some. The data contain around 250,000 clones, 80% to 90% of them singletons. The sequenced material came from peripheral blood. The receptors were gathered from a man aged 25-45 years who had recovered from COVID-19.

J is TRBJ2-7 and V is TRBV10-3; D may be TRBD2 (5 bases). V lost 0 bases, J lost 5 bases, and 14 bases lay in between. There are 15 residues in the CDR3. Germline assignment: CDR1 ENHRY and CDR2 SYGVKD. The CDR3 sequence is CAISESYPGYHEQYF. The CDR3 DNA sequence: TGTGCCATCAGTGAGTCCTACCCGGGGTACCACGAGCAGTACTTC.

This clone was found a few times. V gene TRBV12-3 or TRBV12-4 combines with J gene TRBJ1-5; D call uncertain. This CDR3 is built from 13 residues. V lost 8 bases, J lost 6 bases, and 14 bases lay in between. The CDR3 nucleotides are TGTGCCAGCCCGGAGGGTGGAGCTCAGCCCCAGCATTTT. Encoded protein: CASPEGGAQPQHF.

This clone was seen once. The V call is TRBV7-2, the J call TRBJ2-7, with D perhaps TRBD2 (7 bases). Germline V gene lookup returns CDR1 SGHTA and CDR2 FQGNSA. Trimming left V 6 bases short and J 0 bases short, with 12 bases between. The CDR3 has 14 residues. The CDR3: CASRGGGSSYEQYF. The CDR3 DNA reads TGTGCCAGCAGAGGGGGGGGGAGCTCCTACGAGCAGTACTTC.

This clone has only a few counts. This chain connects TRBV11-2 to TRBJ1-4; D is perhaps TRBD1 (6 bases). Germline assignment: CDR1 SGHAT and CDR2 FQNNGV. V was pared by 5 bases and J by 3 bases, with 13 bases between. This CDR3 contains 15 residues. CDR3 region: CASSTYRASNEKLFF. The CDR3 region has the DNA TGTGCCAGCAGCACCTACAGGGCGTCTAATGAAAAACTGTTTTTT.

The CDR3 bases are TGTGCCAGCAGCGGGGAGACAGGGTTAAACACTGAAGCTTTCTTT. Its protein is CASSGETGLNTEAFF. The J gene is TRBJ1-1, the V gene TRBV13; 7 bases are shared with TRBD1. J was trimmed by 2 bases and V by 5 bases; bases with no gene match: 8. Germline V gene lookup returns CDR1 PRHDT and CDR2 FYEKMQ (reference sequence). This CDR3 has 15 residues.

The CDR3 reads CGTGGGSYEQYF. In DNA, the CDR3 is TGTGGGACAGGGGGAGGTTCCTACGAGCAGTACTTC. The rearrangement uses TRBV28 and TRBJ2-7, with 10 positions matching TRBD1. Germline CDR1 and CDR2: MDHEN and SYDVKM. The CDR3 runs to 12 residues.

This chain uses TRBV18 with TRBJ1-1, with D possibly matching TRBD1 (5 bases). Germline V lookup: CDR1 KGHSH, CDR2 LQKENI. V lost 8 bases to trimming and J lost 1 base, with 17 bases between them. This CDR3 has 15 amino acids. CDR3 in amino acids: CASRGQDSPNTEAFF. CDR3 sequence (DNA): TGTGCCAGCCGTGGACAAGACTCACCGAACACTGAAGCTTTCTTT.

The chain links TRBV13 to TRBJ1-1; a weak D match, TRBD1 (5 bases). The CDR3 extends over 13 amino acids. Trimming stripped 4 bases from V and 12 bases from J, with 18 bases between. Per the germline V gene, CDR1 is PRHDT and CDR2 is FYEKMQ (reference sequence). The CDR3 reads CASSSQGALGSFF. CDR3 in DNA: TGTGCCAGCAGCTCCCAGGGTGCACTTGGGTCTTTCTTT.

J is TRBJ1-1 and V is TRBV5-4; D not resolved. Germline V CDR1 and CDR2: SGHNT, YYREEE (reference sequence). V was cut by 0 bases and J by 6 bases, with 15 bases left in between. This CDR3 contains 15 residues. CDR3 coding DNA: TGTGCCAGCAGCTTGGATCTGAGGGAGGCGGCTGAAGCTTTCTTT. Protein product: CASSLDLREAAEAFF.

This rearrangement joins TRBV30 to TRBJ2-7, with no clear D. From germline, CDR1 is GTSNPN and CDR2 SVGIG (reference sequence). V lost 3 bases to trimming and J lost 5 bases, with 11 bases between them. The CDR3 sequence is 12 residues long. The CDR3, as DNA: TGTGCCTGGAGACCCCTAAGCCACGAGCAGTACTTC. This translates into CAWRPLSHEQYF.

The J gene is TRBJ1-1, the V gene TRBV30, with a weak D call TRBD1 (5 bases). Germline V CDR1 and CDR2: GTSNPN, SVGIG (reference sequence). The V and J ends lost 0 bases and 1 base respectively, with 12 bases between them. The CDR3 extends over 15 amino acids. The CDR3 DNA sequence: TGTGCCTGGAGTGTACCGGGGGGGAGGAACACTGAAGCTTTCTTT. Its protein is CAWSVPGGRNTEAFF. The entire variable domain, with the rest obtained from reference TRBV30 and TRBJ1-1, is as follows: SQTIHQWPATLVQPVGSPLSLECTVEGTSNPNLYWYRQAAGRGLQLLFYSVGIGQISSEVPQNLSASRPQDRQFILSSKKLLLSDSGFYLCAWSVPGGRNTEAFFGQGTRLTVV.

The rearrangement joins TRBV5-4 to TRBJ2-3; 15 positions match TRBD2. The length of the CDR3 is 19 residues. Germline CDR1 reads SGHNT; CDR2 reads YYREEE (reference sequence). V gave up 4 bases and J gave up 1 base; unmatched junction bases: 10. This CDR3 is CASSPSGTSGGFGTDTQYF. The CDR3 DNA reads TGTGCCAGCAGCCCTTCCGGGACTAGCGGGGGGTTTGGCACAGATACGCAGTATTTT.

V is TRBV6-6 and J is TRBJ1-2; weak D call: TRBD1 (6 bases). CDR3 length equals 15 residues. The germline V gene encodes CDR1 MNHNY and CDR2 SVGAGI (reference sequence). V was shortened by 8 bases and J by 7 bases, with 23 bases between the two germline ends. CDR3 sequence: CASLTSGGSRGGYTF. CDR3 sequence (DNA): TGTGCCAGCCTCACATCGGGGGGCTCTCGTGGTGGCTACACCTTC.

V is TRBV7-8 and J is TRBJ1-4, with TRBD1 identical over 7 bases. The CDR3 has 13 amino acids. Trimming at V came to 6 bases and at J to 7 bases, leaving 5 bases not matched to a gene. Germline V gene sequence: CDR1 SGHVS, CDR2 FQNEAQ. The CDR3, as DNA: TGTGCCAGCAGAACAGGGGCACCTGAAAAACTGTTTTTT. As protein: CASRTGAPEKLFF. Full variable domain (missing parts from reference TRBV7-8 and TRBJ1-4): GAGVSQSPRYKVAKRGQDVALRCDPISGHVSLFWYQQALGQGPEFLTYFQNEAQLDKSGLPSDRFFAERPEGSVSTLKIQRTQQEDSAVYLCASRTGAPEKLFFGSGTQLSVL.

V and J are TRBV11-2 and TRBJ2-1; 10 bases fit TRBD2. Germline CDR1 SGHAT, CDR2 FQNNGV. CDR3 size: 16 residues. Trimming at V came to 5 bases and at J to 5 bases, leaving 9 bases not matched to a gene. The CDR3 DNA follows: TGTGCCAGCAGCACACCTACTAGCGGGGCAAACAATGAGCAGTTCTTC. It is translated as CASSTPTSGANNEQFF.

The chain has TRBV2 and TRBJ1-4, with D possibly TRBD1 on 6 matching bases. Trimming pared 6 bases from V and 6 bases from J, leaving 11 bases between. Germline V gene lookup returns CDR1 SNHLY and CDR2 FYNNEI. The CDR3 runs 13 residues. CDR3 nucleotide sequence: TGTGCCAGCAGCGTTACAGGGTATGAAAAACTGTTTTTT. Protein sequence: CASSVTGYEKLFF.

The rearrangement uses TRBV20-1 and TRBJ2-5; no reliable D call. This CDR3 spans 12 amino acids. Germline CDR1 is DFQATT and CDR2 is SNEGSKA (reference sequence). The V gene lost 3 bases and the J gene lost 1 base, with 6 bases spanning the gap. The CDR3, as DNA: TGCAGTGCTAGTGGGCCCCAAGAGACCCAGTACTTC. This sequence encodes CSASGPQETQYF.

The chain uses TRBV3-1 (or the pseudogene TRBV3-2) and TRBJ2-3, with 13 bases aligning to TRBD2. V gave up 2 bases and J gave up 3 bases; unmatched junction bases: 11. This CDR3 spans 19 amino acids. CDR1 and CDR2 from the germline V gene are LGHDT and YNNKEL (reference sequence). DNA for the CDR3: TGTGCCAGCAGCCAACTTCCACGGACTAGCGGGGGAACGACAGATACGCAGTATTTT. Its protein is CASSQLPRTSGGTTDTQYF.

This CDR3 is CASSLAPPGTVNYGYTF. CDR3 nucleotides: TGTGCCAGCAGCTTAGCCCCTCCTGGGACAGTTAACTATGGCTACACCTTC. The rearrangement uses TRBV7-2 and TRBJ1-2; TRBD1 matches 7 bases. CDR3 length: 17 residues. V lost 0 bases to trimming and J lost 1 base; unmatched junction nucleotides: 8. CDR1 and CDR2 from the germline V gene are SGHTA and FQGNSA.

CDR3 nucleotides: TGTGCCACCACCGGCAGCTACGAGCAGTACTTC. This gives the protein CATTGSYEQYF. The genes are TRBV7-9 and TRBJ2-7; D unclear. This CDR3 has 11 residues. Germline V gene lookup returns CDR1 SEHNR and CDR2 FQNEAQ (reference sequence). V shed 10 bases and J shed 3 bases, with 10 bases lying between them.

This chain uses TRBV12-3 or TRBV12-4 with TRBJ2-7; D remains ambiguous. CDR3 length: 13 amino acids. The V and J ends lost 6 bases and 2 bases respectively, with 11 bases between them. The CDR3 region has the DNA TGTGCCAGCAGCGCCTCTAGGACCTACGAGCAGTACTTC. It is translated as CASSASRTYEQYF.

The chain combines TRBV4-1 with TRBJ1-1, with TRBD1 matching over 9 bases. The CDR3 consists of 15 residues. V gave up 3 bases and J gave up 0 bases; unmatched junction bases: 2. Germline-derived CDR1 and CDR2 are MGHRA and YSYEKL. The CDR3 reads CASSQGTGLNTEAFF. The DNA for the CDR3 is TGCGCCAGCAGCCAGGGGACAGGGCTGAACACTGAAGCTTTCTTT.

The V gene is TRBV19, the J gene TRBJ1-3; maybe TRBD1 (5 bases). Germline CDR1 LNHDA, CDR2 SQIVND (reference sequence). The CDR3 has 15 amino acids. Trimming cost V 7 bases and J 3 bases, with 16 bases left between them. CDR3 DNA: TGTGCCAGTACCCGACTTGGGACTAGTGGAAACACCATATATTTT. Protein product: CASTRLGTSGNTIYF.